This TCR beta chain was sequenced in a study of blood T cell repertoires in COVID-19. Study details: Acute and convalescent COVID-19 samples came from the United States, Italy and Spain. Nucleic acid was either cDNA or gDNA, and it came from T cells, B-cell-depleted T cells, or PBMCs.

Original data processing: Estimation of nucleated cell counts was performed using reference gene primer amplification. Clones were sequenced by immunoSEQ multiplex PCR, and TCRdb holds only the in-frame ones, with some missing. The D gene and trimming were derived from the DNA, and the V and J assignments and clone size from that table. Of approximately 200,000 clones in the sample, roughly 80% were seen once. Between the trimmed V and J ends, which lost 4 bases and 0 bases, there was a span of 9 bases. The CDR3 extends over 13 amino acids. Germline assignment: CDR1 SQVTM and CDR2 ANQGSEA. Specimen: peripheral blood. This TCR was recovered from a human donor in a cohort sampled during active COVID-19. The V call is TRBV29-1, the J call TRBJ1-1, with a tentative D call TRBD1 (5 bases). The CDR3: CSVGPGLNTEAFF. Here the CDR3 DNA reads TGCAGCGTTGGACCAGGGCTGAACACTGAAGCTTTCTTT. Filled out from reference TRBV29-1 and TRBJ1-1, the complete variable domain reads SAVISQKPSRDICQRGTSLTIQCQVDSQVTMMFWYRQQPGQSLTLIATANQGSEATYESGFVIDKFPISRPNLTFSTLTVSNMSPEDSSIYLCSVGPGLNTEAFFGQGTRLTVV.